This T cell receptor (beta chain) was captured in a study of patients and donors after allogeneic stem cell transplantation. MiXCR, applied by TCRdb to the RT-PCR reads, yields one record per CDR3 protein. The top ten hold around 35% of the sample, which has about 200,000 distinct CDR3 sequences, less than 45% seen once. J gave up 0 bases and V 6 bases, and 6 bases lay outside the gene matches. The CDR3 extends over 14 amino acids. Germline CDR1 reads DFQATT; CDR2 reads SNEGSKA (reference sequence). This clonotype has more than one count but fewer than ten. The receptor was derived from a human donor who was either an allogeneic HSCT recipient or a stem cell or donor lymphocyte infusion donor (not recorded which). It is not recorded whose cells these are; they may come from a transplant donor. Sequenced: blood, either unsorted or a sorted T cell fraction (not recorded which). The chain joins TRBV20-1 to TRBJ2-3, with TRBD1 identical over 7 bases. The CDR3 is CSAPRQGSTDTQYF. In DNA, the CDR3 is TGCAGTGCACCGCGACAGGGAAGCACAGATACGCAGTATTTT.